The present T cell receptor beta chain was sequenced within a study of blood T cell repertoires in COVID-19. Turning to the study itself: Samples came from the United States, Italy and Spain, spanning acute and convalescent COVID-19. The cDNA or gDNA used as material had been derived from T cells, B-cell-depleted T cells, or PBMCs.

V lost 3 bases and J 2 bases, leaving 10 bases between the germline ends. CDR1 is SEHNR, CDR2 FQNEAQ, per germline (reference sequence). This CDR3 is built from 14 residues. Authors' data handling: Researchers report that nucleated cell counts were estimated from reference gene primer amplification. Sequencing used immunoSEQ multiplex PCR; TCRdb keeps in-frame clones, though not all of them. For V, J and clone size, that table is used; D and trimming come from the DNA. The sample lists some 70,000 clones; roughly nine tenths were seen once. The V and J genes are TRBV7-9 and TRBJ1-1, with TRBD1 as a possible D gene (6 bases). The sample comprised peripheral blood. The TCR was taken from a human donor in a cohort sampled during active COVID-19. The CDR3 protein is CASSLAGGNTEAFF. DNA of the CDR3: TGTGCCAGCAGCTTGGCTGGGGGCAACACTGAAGCTTTCTTT.